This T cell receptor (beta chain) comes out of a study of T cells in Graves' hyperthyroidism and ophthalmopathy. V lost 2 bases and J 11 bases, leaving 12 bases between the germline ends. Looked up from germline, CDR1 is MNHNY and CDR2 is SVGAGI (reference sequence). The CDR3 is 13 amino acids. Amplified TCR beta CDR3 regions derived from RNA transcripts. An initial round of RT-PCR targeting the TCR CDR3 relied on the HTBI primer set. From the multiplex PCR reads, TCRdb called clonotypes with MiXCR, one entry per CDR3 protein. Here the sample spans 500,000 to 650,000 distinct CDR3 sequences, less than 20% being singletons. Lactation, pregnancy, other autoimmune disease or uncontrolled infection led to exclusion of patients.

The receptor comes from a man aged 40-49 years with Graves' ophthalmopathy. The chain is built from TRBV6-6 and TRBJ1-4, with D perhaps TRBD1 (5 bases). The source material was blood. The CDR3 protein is CASSYIQGGKLFF. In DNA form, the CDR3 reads TGTGCCAGCAGTTACATTCAGGGTGGGAAACTGTTTTTT.